The 25 T cell receptor beta chains listed next were all sequenced from one sample in a study of T-cell memory formation after mild COVID-19 (dated by TCRdb to the early 2020s). Library creation used 5' RACE. Sequencing was carried out with an Illumina NovaSeq 6000. TCRdb redid the processing of the public reads, applying fastp at Q25 and MiXCR, and retained in-frame beta chains. Each CDR3 protein appears once, grouped with its most common genes and DNA. For this sample there are under 110,000 distinct CDR3 sequences; over 15% appear just once. Less than 35% of the sample comes from the top ten. Sequencing was performed on PBMCs or a T cell subset sorted from them (not recorded which). Every receptor here comes from an adult woman who had mild COVID-19 (a few samples of this study predate the infection). The sample titles of this study are shuffled in the database, so cell type and time point are left out; the donor was told from shared clones.

This clonotype showed up just a few times. The chain links TRBV10-2 to TRBJ2-2; 7 bases are a match to TRBD1. This CDR3 has 13 amino acids. V dropped 9 bases and J dropped 2; count of bases not matched to a gene: 3. Germline loops: CDR1 WSHSY, CDR2 SAAADI. This chain's CDR3 is CARGTENTGELFF. CDR3 bases: TGCGCCAGGGGGACAGAAAACACCGGGGAGCTGTTTTTT.

This clonotype came up many times. The chain combines TRBV20-1 with TRBJ2-1; 11 bases fit TRBD2. CDR1 is DFQATT, CDR2 SNEGSKA, per germline (reference sequence). The CDR3 is 13 residues long. Trimming took 7 bases from V and 3 from J; bases not matched to a gene: 2. The CDR3 nucleotides read TGCAGTGGGGGGACTAGCGGCTACAATGAGCAGTTCTTC. Translating gives CSGGTSGYNEQFF.

This clonotype has only a few counts. V is TRBV11-2 and J is TRBJ2-2; D unresolved. CDR1 is SGHAT and CDR2 is FQNNGV in the germline V gene. With 5 bases removed from V and 6 bases from J, the gap between germline ends came to 10 bases. This CDR3 is built from 13 residues. The CDR3: CASSIGRSGELFF. In DNA, the CDR3 is TGTGCCAGCAGCATCGGGCGGTCCGGGGAGCTGTTTTTT.

The chain carries TRBV30 and TRBJ2-3, with D maybe TRBD2 (5 bases). Germline loops: CDR1 GTSNPN, CDR2 SVGIG (reference sequence). With 2 bases removed from V and 1 base from J, the gap between germline ends came to 7 bases. The CDR3 length is 13 residues. The DNA for the CDR3 is TGTGCCTGGAGTATAGCGCGCACAGATACGCAGTATTTT. This codes for CAWSIARTDTQYF. Complete variable domain (other parts from reference TRBV30 and TRBJ2-3): SQTIHQWPATLVQPVGSPLSLECTVEGTSNPNLYWYRQAAGRGLQLLFYSVGIGQISSEVPQNLSASRPQDRQFILSSKKLLLSDSGFYLCAWSIARTDTQYFGPGTRLTVL.

This clonotype has more than one count but fewer than ten. This chain uses TRBV4-3 with TRBJ1-1; no reliable D call. In germline, CDR1 is LGHNA, CDR2 YSLEER. V gave up 1 base and J gave up 1 base, with 7 bases separating them. The length of the CDR3 is 14 residues. The CDR3 bases are TGCGCCAGCAGCCAAGTTTGGGGGAACACTGAAGCTTTCTTT. Protein sequence: CASSQVWGNTEAFF.

This clonotype was detected a few times. The chain has TRBV27 and TRBJ2-7, with 7 bases matching TRBD1. CDR1 is MNHEY, CDR2 SMNVEV, per germline (reference sequence). The junction had 6 bases not matched to a gene; V was cut back by 5 bases and J by 5 bases. CDR3 size: 13 residues. The CDR3 DNA reads TGTGCCAGCAGTGCACAGGGGTGGGACGAGCAGTACTTC. It encodes CASSAQGWDEQYF.

This clonotype appeared a few times. As DNA, the CDR3 is TGTGCCACCCAAGCGGTGAATGAGCAGTTCTTC. It encodes CATQAVNEQFF. This chain joins TRBV24-1 and TRBJ2-1, with D possibly matching TRBD2 (5 bases). CDR3 length: 11 residues. The V gene lost 9 bases and the J gene lost 7 bases, with 9 bases spanning the gap. Per germline, CDR1 KGHDR and CDR2 SFDVKD.

V is TRBV7-9 and J is TRBJ2-5, with D possibly being TRBD2 (5 bases). Looked up from germline, CDR1 is SEHNR and CDR2 is FQNEAQ (reference sequence). Trimming took 10 bases from V and 3 from J, leaving 15 bases between them. The CDR3 is 13 amino acids. CDR3 nucleotide sequence: TGTGCCACCCCGACCGAGGGTAAAGAGACCCAGTACTTC. Its protein is CATPTEGKETQYF.

The table lists this clonotype with a few counts. The rearrangement links TRBV18 to TRBJ2-7; a possible D gene is TRBD2 (5 bases). Deletions cut 6 bases from V and 0 bases from J, with 18 bases between. The germline V gene has CDR1 KGHSH and CDR2 LQKENI. The CDR3 has 16 residues. CDR3 residues: CASSALMDAGSYEQYF. The DNA for the CDR3 is TGTGCCAGCTCCGCCTTGATGGACGCGGGCTCCTACGAGCAGTACTTC.

This clonotype was seen a handful of times. The chain is built from TRBV6-6 and TRBJ1-5; no clear D. With 0 bases removed from V and 7 bases from J, the gap between germline ends came to 7 bases. The CDR3 runs 13 residues. Per the germline V gene, CDR1 is MNHNY and CDR2 is SVGAGI (reference sequence). The CDR3, as DNA: TGTGCCAGCAGTTACTCCTTGAGGCAGCCCCAGCATTTT. This translates into CASSYSLRQPQHF.

V usage is TRBV5-5 and J usage is TRBJ2-1; no reliable D call. The ends were cut back, 4 bases at V and 6 bases at J, with 11 bases in the middle. CDR3 length equals 13 residues. Germline-derived CDR1 and CDR2 are SGHKS and YYEKEE (reference sequence). The CDR3 loop reads CASSTGWGNEQFF. The CDR3 region has the DNA TGTGCCAGCAGCACGGGCTGGGGCAATGAGCAGTTCTTC. Complete variable domain (other parts from reference TRBV5-5 and TRBJ2-1): DAGVTQSPTHLIKTRGQQVTLRCSPISGHKSVSWYQQVLGQGPQFIFQYYEKEERGRGNFPDRFSARQFPNYSSELNVNALLLGDSALYLCASSTGWGNEQFFGPGTRLTVL.

This clonotype appeared a few times. The genes are TRBV3-1 and TRBJ2-7, with unresolved D. V was clipped by 1 base and J by 2 bases, with 6 bases between them. This CDR3 spans 13 amino acids. From germline, CDR1 is LGHDT and CDR2 YNNKEL (reference sequence). CDR3 residues: CASSQANPYEQYF. The CDR3 coding sequence is TGTGCCAGCAGCCAAGCTAATCCCTACGAGCAGTACTTC.

The CDR3 region is CSARDRGGSGNTIYF. Here the CDR3 DNA reads TGCAGTGCTAGAGATCGCGGGGGCTCTGGAAACACCATATATTTT. The genes are TRBV20-1 and TRBJ1-3; perhaps TRBD1 as D (5 bases). The CDR3 sequence is 15 residues long. The germline V and J ends were trimmed by 0 bases and 0 bases, with 9 bases remaining between them. CDR1 is DFQATT, CDR2 SNEGSKA, per germline (reference sequence).

This chain connects TRBV7-6 to TRBJ2-6; a possible D gene is TRBD2 (5 bases). Germline CDR1 reads SGHVS; CDR2 reads FNYEAQ. This CDR3 region has 19 residues. The V end was cut by 5 bases, the J end by 0 bases, with 20 bases between. The CDR3 loop reads CASSETHTGWASGANVLTF. CDR3 nucleotides: TGTGCCAGCAGCGAAACCCACACGGGGTGGGCCTCTGGGGCCAACGTCCTGACTTTC. Together with reference TRBV7-6 and TRBJ2-6, the CDR3 gives the full variable domain: GAGVSQSPRYKVTKRGQDVALRCDPISGHVSLYWYRQALGQGPEFLTYFNYEAQQDKSGLPNDRFSAERPEGSISTLTIQRTEQRDSAMYRCASSETHTGWASGANVLTFGAGSRLTVL.

The chain is built from TRBV24-1 and TRBJ2-1; D call uncertain. Germline V gene sequence: CDR1 KGHDR, CDR2 SFDVKD. The CDR3 is 12 amino acids. Trimming cost V 3 bases and J 6 bases, with 5 bases left between them. This CDR3 reads CATSDLANEQFF. The CDR3, as DNA: TGTGCCACCAGTGATCTGGCCAATGAGCAGTTCTTC.

This clonotype has just one count. The chain is built from TRBV11-2 and TRBJ1-2; D remains ambiguous. Germline V gene data show CDR1 as SGHAT and CDR2 as FQNNGV. The V end lost 5 bases, the J end lost 6 bases, and 19 bases lay between the germline ends. The CDR3 has 15 amino acids. CDR3 sequence (DNA): TGTGCCAGCAGCCCACCGCCGACACCTTGGGATGGCTACACCTTC. Protein product: CASSPPPTPWDGYTF. Combining the CDR3 with reference TRBV11-2 and TRBJ1-2 gives the whole variable domain EAGVAQSPRYKIIEKRQSVAFWCNPISGHATLYWYQQILGQGPKLLIQFQNNGVVDDSQLPKDRFSAERLKGVDSTLKIQPAKLEDSAVYLCASSPPPTPWDGYTFGSGTRLTVV.

This clonotype showed up just a few times. The chain uses TRBV11-2 and TRBJ2-7, with TRBD1 as a possible D gene (5 bases). The ends were cut back, 4 bases at V and 6 bases at J, with 10 bases in the middle. The CDR3 has 12 residues. CDR1 SGHAT and CDR2 FQNNGV come from the germline V gene. The CDR3 reads CASSSQGVEQYF. DNA of the CDR3: TGTGCCAGCAGCTCTCAGGGTGTCGAGCAGTACTTC.

The chain recombines TRBV3-1 with TRBJ2-7; 11 nucleotides line up with TRBD2. Trimming cost V 4 bases and J 0 bases; bases outside gene matches: 5. The CDR3 covers 16 residues. Germline CDR1 reads LGHDT; CDR2 reads YNNKEL (reference sequence). CDR3: CASSRELAGDSYEQYF. CDR3 sequence (DNA): TGTGCCAGCAGCCGGGAACTAGCGGGAGACTCCTACGAGCAGTACTTC.

The sample holds a few counts of this clonotype. The gene calls are TRBV12-3 or TRBV12-4 and TRBJ2-7; D ambiguous. The CDR3 totals 13 residues. Trimming took off 6 bases at V and 2 bases at J, with 11 bases between the two ends. The CDR3 protein is CASSPVFAYEQYF. CDR3 DNA: TGTGCCAGCAGCCCCGTTTTTGCCTACGAGCAGTACTTC.

The chain is built from TRBV12-3 or TRBV12-4 and TRBJ2-3; D is possibly TRBD1 (5 bases). The V and J ends lost 3 bases and 6 bases respectively, with 10 bases between them. The CDR3 runs 13 residues. The CDR3 DNA follows: TGTGCCAGCAGTTTCCCAAACAGGGATACGCAGTATTTT. Protein product: CASSFPNRDTQYF.

J is TRBJ1-6 and V is TRBV9; no reliable D call. The germline gives CDR1 SGDLS, CDR2 YYNGEE. The ends were cut back, 3 bases at V and 9 bases at J, with 13 bases in the middle. The CDR3 is made up of 14 amino acids. Here the CDR3 reads CASSGSEKFSPLHF. CDR3 DNA sequence: TGTGCCAGCAGCGGCAGCGAGAAGTTTTCACCCCTCCACTTT.

V usage is TRBV29-1 and J usage is TRBJ2-5; 11 bases fit TRBD1. V shed 6 bases and J 3 bases; nucleotides not matched to a gene: 6. CDR1 and CDR2 from the germline V gene are SQVTM and ANQGSEA. The CDR3 has 14 residues. CDR3 sequence (DNA): TGCAGCGTCCTTCCGGGACAGGGGGAAGAGACCCAGTACTTC. Its protein product is CSVLPGQGEETQYF.

A few counts support this clonotype. The chain has TRBV4-1 and TRBJ1-5; D is undetermined. The V and J ends lost 0 bases and 1 base respectively, with 7 bases between them. CDR3 length: 15 amino acids. The germline V gene has CDR1 MGHRA and CDR2 YSYEKL. The CDR3: CASSQDWESNQPQHF. As DNA, the CDR3 is TGCGCCAGCAGCCAAGATTGGGAGAGCAATCAGCCCCAGCATTTT.

Only a few counts were recorded for this clonotype. J is TRBJ2-4 and V is TRBV12-3 or TRBV12-4; TRBD2 is a possible D gene (6 bases). V lost 4 bases to trimming and J lost 9 bases, with 10 bases between them. The CDR3 runs 12 residues. CDR3 nucleotides: TGTGCCAGCAGTTATAGGGACTTCATTCAGTACTTC. Its translation: CASSYRDFIQYF.

The CDR3 spells CASSLSGLEQFF. The CDR3 nucleotides read TGTGCCAGCAGTTTATCGGGCCTTGAGCAGTTCTTC. This rearrangement joins TRBV27 to TRBJ2-1, with D hard to call. CDR3 length: 12 amino acids. Germline-derived CDR1 and CDR2 are MNHEY and SMNVEV (reference sequence). V was pared by 0 bases and J by 9 bases, with 6 bases between.